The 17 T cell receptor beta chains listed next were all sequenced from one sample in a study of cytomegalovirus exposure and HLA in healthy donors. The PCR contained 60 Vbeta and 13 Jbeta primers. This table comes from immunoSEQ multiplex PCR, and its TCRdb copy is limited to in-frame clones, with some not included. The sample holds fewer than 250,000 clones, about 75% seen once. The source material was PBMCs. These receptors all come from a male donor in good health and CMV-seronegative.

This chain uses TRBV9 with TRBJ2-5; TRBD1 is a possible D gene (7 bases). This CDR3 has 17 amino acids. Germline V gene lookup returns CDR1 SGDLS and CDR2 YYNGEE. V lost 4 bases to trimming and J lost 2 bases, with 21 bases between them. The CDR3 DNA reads TGTGCCAGCAGCCAGGGGGGAGTTCACCTATTTCAAGAGACCCAGTACTTC. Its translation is CASSQGGVHLFQETQYF.

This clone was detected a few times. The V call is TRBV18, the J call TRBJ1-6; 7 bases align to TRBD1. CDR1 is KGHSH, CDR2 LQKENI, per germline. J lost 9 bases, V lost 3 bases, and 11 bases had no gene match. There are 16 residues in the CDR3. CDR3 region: CASSPGQAFGGSPLHF. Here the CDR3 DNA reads TGTGCCAGCTCACCCGGACAGGCCTTTGGGGGTTCACCCCTCCACTTT.

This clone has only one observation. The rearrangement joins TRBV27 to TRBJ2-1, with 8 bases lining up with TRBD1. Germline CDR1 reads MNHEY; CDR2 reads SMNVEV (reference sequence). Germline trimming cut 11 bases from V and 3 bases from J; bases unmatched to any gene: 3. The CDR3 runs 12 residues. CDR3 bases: TGTGCCGGGGGGACAGGCTACAATGAGCAGTTCTTC. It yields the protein CAGGTGYNEQFF.

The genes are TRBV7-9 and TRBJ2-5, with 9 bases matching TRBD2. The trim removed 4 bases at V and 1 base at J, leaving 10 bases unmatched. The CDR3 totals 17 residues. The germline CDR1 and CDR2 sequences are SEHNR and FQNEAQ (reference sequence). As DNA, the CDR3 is TGTGCCAGCAGCTCGACTAGCGGAAGCGGGGGCCAAGAGACCCAGTACTTC. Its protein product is CASSSTSGSGGQETQYF.

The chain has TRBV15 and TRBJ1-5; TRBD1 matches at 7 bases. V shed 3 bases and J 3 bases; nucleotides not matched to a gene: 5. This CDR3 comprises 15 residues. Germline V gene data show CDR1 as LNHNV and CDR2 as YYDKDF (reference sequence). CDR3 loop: CATSSSGQPNQPQHF. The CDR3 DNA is TGTGCCACCAGCAGTTCGGGACAGCCCAATCAGCCCCAGCATTTT.

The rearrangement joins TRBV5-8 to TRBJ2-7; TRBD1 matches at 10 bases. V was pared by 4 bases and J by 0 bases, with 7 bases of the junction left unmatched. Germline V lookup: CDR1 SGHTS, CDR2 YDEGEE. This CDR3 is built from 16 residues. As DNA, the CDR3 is TGTGCCAGCAGCCGTTCCCGGGACAGGGGCTCCTACGAGCAGTACTTC. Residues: CASSRSRDRGSYEQYF.

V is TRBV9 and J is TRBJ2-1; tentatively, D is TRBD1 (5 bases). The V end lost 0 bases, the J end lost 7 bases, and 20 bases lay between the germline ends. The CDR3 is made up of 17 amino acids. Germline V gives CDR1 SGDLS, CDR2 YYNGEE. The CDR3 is CASSVEQVGYLMNEQFF. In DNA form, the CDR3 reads TGTGCCAGCAGCGTAGAACAGGTCGGGTATCTGATGAATGAGCAGTTCTTC.

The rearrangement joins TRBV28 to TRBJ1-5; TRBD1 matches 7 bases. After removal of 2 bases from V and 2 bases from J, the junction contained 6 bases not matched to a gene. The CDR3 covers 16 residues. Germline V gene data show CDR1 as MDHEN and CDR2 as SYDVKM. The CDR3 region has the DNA TGTGCCAGCAGTTTAGACAGGGCTTTAGGCAATCAGCCCCAGCATTTT. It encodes CASSLDRALGNQPQHF.

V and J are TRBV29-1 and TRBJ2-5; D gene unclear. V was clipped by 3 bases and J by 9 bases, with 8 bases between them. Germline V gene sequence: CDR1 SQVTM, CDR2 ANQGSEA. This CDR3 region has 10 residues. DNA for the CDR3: TGCAGCGTTGAGTTTTCGGCCCAGTACTTC. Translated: CSVEFSAQYF.

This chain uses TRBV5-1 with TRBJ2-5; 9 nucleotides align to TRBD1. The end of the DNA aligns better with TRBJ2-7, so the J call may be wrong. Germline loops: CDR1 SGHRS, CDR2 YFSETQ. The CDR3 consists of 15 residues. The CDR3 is CASSHARDRAYEQYF. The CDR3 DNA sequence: TGCGCCAGCAGCCACGCCCGGGACAGGGCCTACGAGCAGTACTTC.

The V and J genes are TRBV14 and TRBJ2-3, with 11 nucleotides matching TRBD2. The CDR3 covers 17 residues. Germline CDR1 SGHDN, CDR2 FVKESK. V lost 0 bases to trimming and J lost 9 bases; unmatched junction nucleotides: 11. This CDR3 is CASSQDGGLAGGGTQYF. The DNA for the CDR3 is TGTGCCAGCAGCCAAGATGGAGGCCTAGCGGGAGGAGGAACGCAGTATTTT. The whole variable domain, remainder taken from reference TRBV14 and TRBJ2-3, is EAGVTQFPSHSVIEKGQTVTLRCDPISGHDNLYWYRRVMGKEIKFLLHFVKESKQDESGMPNNRFLAERTGGTYSTLKVQPAELEDSGVYFCASSQDGGLAGGGTQYFGPGTRLTVL.

The CDR3 DNA reads TGTGCCAGCAGACGGAGGGGGGGGGAGGCAGATACGCAGTATTTT. It encodes CASRRRGGEADTQYF. This sequence joins TRBV7-2 and TRBJ2-3; D might be TRBD2 (7 bases). The CDR3 contains 15 residues. Trimming removed 6 bases at V and 4 bases at J, with 17 bases between. The germline V gene encodes CDR1 SGHTA and CDR2 FQGNSA. Full variable domain (outside the CDR3, taken from reference TRBV7-2 and TRBJ2-3): GAGVSQSPSNKVTEKGKDVELRCDPISGHTALYWYRQSLGQGLEFLIYFQGNSAPDKSGLPSDRFSAERTGGSVSTLTIQRTQQEDSAVYLCASRRRGGEADTQYFGPGTRLTVL.

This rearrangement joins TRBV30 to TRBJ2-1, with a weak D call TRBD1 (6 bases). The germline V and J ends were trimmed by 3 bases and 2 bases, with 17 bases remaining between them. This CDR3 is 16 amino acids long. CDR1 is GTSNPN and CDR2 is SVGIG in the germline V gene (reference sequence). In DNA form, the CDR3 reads TGTGCCTGGAGCCCTGGGGCAGGGGCGACCTACAATGAGCAGTTCTTC. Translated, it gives CAWSPGAGATYNEQFF.

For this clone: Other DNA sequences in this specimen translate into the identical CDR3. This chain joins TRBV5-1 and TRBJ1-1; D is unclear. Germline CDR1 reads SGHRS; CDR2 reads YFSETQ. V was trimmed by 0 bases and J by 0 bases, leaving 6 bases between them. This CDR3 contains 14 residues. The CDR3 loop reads CASSLGQVNTEAFF. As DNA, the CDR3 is TGCGCCAGCAGCTTGGGGCAGGTGAACACTGAAGCTTTCTTT.

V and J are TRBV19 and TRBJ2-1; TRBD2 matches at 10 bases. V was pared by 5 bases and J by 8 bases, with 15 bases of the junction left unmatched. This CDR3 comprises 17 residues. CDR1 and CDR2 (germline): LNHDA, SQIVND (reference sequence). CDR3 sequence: CASSLAGLAGVIHEQFF. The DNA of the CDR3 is TGTGCCAGTAGTCTGGCGGGGCTAGCGGGAGTCATCCATGAGCAGTTCTTC.

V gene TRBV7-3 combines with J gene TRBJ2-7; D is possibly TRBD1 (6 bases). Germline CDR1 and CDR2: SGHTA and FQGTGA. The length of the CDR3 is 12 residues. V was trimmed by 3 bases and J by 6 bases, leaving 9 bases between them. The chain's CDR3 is CASSFEGGEQYF. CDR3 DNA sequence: TGTGCCAGCAGCTTTGAAGGGGGCGAGCAGTACTTC.

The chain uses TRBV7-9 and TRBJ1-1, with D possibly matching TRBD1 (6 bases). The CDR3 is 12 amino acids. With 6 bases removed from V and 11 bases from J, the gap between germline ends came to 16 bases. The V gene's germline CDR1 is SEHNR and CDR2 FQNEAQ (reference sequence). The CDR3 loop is CASSPDRMGAFF. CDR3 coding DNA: TGTGCCAGCAGTCCTGACAGGATGGGGGCTTTCTTT.